These 2 T cell receptor beta chains originate from one sample sequenced in a study of OX40 agonist ivuxolimab in advanced cancers. Libraries were prepared by immunoSEQ multiplex PCR; TCRdb keeps only in-frame clonotypes and omits some of them. Of 65,000 to 95,000 clones in the sample, roughly 91% were seen once. The specimen comprised CD4+ or CD8+ T cells sorted from blood, sampled in a trial of the OX40 agonist ivuxolimab. The receptors here all came from an adult with an advanced solid tumor such as melanoma, head and neck, liver or kidney cancer.

This sequence joins TRBV14 and TRBJ2-3; a weak D match, TRBD2 (6 bases). The V end lost 3 bases, the J end lost 0 bases, and 13 bases lay between the germline ends. Germline V gene data show CDR1 as SGHDN and CDR2 as FVKESK. There are 16 residues in the CDR3. The CDR3 region is CASSQRRAASTDTQYF. In DNA form, the CDR3 reads TGTGCCAGCAGCCAGAGGAGGGCAGCTAGCACAGATACGCAGTATTTT.

The V and J genes are TRBV2 and TRBJ2-1; D is unclear. V was cut by 8 bases and J by 5 bases, with 10 bases left in between. Germline lookup yields CDR1 SNHLY and CDR2 FYNNEI. The CDR3 runs 12 residues. CDR3: CASQGFHNEQFF. For the CDR3, the DNA is TGTGCCAGCCAAGGGTTTCACAATGAGCAGTTCTTC.